The entry below gives a single T cell receptor beta chain sequence along with its context. The target antigen is unknown. This CDR3 contains 15 residues. Germline V gene sequence: CDR1 MNHEY, CDR2 SVGEGT. V lost 5 bases, J lost 10 bases, and 11 bases stayed unmatched. Germline DNA was also extracted, and blood RNA was taken from unsorted whole blood. Approximately 4.2 milliliters of peripheral blood were drawn preoperatively. The sample belongs to a study of tumor-infiltrating lymphocytes in primary liver carcinoma. Study summary: These were node-negative, non-metastatic T1-T3 tumors of roughly 4 to 11 cm. Study findings and constraints: Compared with blood, tumor repertoires held significantly more in their top 250 clones.

Starting material of around 490 ng total RNA yielded TCR beta cDNA via a constant-region primer. Amplification in three nested multiplex PCR rounds with slightly modified ARM-PCR gave rise to TCR beta libraries. The first two PCR rounds used TRBV1-TRBV30 primers with a Cbeta primer, roughly 10 cycles each. TCRdb passed the multiplex PCR reads through MiXCR, listing each CDR3 protein once. The table records 330,000 or so distinct CDR3 sequences, about 61% of them present only once. This chain joins TRBV6-2 or TRBV6-3 and TRBJ2-1, with TRBD2 matching 10 bases. Material for sequencing was peripheral blood. The clonotype comes from a man aged 40-49 years with primary liver carcinoma and hepatitis B virus infection. The CDR3 here is CASSEPSGRYYEQFF. CDR3 DNA sequence: TGTGCCAGCAGTGAGCCTAGCGGGAGATACTACGAGCAGTTCTTC.